This TCR beta chain derives from a study of T cell responses to AZD1222 COVID-19 vaccine. The study's findings and limits: After the peak T cell response, and only then, were repertoires sampled.

Turning to this clone: As yet, its antigen is unknown.

The CDR3 has 16 residues. Trimming cost V 5 bases and J 4 bases; bases outside gene matches: 5. Germline V gene data show CDR1 as LNHDA and CDR2 as SQIVND (reference sequence). The table came from immunoSEQ multiplex PCR; TCRdb's copy has only in-frame clones and leaves some out. The sample consists of 200,000 to 250,000 clones, approximately 94% of them appearing once. The clonotype was recovered from an adult who received the MenACWY meningococcal vaccine as a control. This specimen was peripheral blood, taken 28 days after the second dose of the MenACWY control vaccine. V is TRBV19 and J is TRBJ2-3, with 14 bases lining up with TRBD2. The CDR3 spells CASSPGTSGRSDTQYF. The CDR3 DNA follows: TGTGCCAGTAGTCCCGGGACTAGCGGGAGATCAGATACGCAGTATTTT.